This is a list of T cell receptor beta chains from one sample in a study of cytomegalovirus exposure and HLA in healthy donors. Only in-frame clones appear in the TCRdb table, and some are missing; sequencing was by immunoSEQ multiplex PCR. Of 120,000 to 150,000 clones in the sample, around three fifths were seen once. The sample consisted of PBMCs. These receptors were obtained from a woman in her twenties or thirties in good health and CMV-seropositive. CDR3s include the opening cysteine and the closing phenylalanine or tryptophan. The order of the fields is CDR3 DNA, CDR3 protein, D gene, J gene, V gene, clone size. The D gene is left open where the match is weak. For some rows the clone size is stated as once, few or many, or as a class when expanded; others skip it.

CDR3 DNA: TGCGCCAGCAGCGCTAAACTAGGCCGAGAGACCCAGTACTTC; CDR3 protein: CASSAKLGRETQYF; D gene: -; J gene: TRBJ2-5; V gene: TRBV5-1; clone size: -
CDR3 DNA: TGTGCCTGGAGTGTACTTCCCCCGCGGTGGTATGGCTACACCTTC; CDR3 protein: CAWSVLPPRWYGYTF; D gene: -; J gene: TRBJ1-2; V gene: TRBV30; clone size: -
CDR3 DNA: TGTGCCAGCAGCTTGATACCGGGATTCTTCAATGAAGAGCAGTTCTTC; CDR3 protein: CASSLIPGFFNEEQFF; D gene: -; J gene: TRBJ2-1; V gene: TRBV5-6; clone size: -
CDR3 DNA: TGTGCCAGCAGTTTTACTCGGAATTACAGGCCTATGGACACTGAAGCTTTCTTT; CDR3 protein: CASSFTRNYRPMDTEAFF; D gene: -; J gene: TRBJ1-1; V gene: TRBV28; clone size: -
CDR3 DNA: TGCGCCAGCCGACGGCGGGGGGCTACCTCGGAGACCCAGTACTTC; CDR3 protein: CASRRRGATSETQYF; D gene: TRBD2; J gene: TRBJ2-5; V gene: TRBV5-1; clone size: few
CDR3 DNA: TGTGCCAGCAGTGAATTTGGACAGCACTACGAGCAGTACTTC; CDR3 protein: CASSEFGQHYEQYF; D gene: -; J gene: TRBJ2-7; V gene: TRBV6-1; clone size: -
CDR3 DNA: TGTGCCAGTGGGTTTGGCGGGTTTTACAATGAGCAGTTCTTC; CDR3 protein: CASGFGGFYNEQFF; D gene: -; J gene: TRBJ2-1; V gene: TRBV19; clone size: once
CDR3 DNA: TGTGCCTGGAGTGTAGGGGTGAGCACAGATACGCAGTATTTT; CDR3 protein: CAWSVGVSTDTQYF; D gene: -; J gene: TRBJ2-3; V gene: TRBV30; clone size: -
CDR3 DNA: TGTGCCATCAGTGGGGGGGGAGGGGCCCCCTATGGCTACACCTTC; CDR3 protein: CAISGGGGAPYGYTF; D gene: -; J gene: TRBJ1-2; V gene: TRBV10-3; clone size: -
CDR3 DNA: TGCGCCAGCAGCGGGGGGGCTGGGAACACTGAAGCTTTCTTT; CDR3 protein: CASSGGAGNTEAFF; D gene: -; J gene: TRBJ1-1; V gene: TRBV5-1; clone size: -
CDR3 DNA: TGCAGCGTTGACACCGGGTATGGCTACACCTTC; CDR3 protein: CSVDTGYGYTF; D gene: -; J gene: TRBJ1-2; V gene: TRBV29-1; clone size: -
CDR3 DNA: TGTGCCAGCTCACTTCAGGGGGCAAGTCAGCCCCAGCATTTT; CDR3 protein: CASSLQGASQPQHF; D gene: TRBD1; J gene: TRBJ1-5; V gene: TRBV18; clone size: -
CDR3 DNA: TGTGCCAGCAGCCCCGGGACAGGGGACGCTCAGCCCCAGCATTTT; CDR3 protein: CASSPGTGDAQPQHF; D gene: TRBD1; J gene: TRBJ1-5; V gene: TRBV5-8; clone size: -
CDR3 DNA: TGCAGCGTTGCACAGGGGTTGGCTTTCTTT; CDR3 protein: CSVAQGLAFF; D gene: TRBD1; J gene: TRBJ1-1; V gene: TRBV29-1; clone size: -
CDR3 DNA: TGCGCCAGCAGCCCGGCAGGGTCCGGTTGGGATGAAGCTTTCTTT; CDR3 protein: CASSPAGSGWDEAFF; D gene: -; J gene: TRBJ1-1; V gene: TRBV5-1; clone size: once
CDR3 DNA: TGTGCCAGCAGCTTAGTTGGCGGGGACAGCTACTACGAGCAGTACTTC; CDR3 protein: CASSLVGGDSYYEQYF; D gene: -; J gene: TRBJ2-7; V gene: TRBV7-8; clone size: -
CDR3 DNA: TGTGCCAGCAATCTCCTAGCTACAGATACGCAGTATTTT; CDR3 protein: CASNLLATDTQYF; D gene: -; J gene: TRBJ2-3; V gene: TRBV13; clone size: -
CDR3 DNA: TGCAGCGCGCGGACAGGGGCACCCTATGGCTACACCTTC; CDR3 protein: CSARTGAPYGYTF; D gene: TRBD1; J gene: TRBJ1-2; V gene: TRBV29-1; clone size: -
CDR3 DNA: TGTGCCAGCAGCTTGCTTGGAGACTACATGGATGAAAAACTGTTTTTT; CDR3 protein: CASSLLGDYMDEKLFF; D gene: -; J gene: TRBJ1-4; V gene: TRBV5-6; clone size: few
CDR3 DNA: TGTGCCAGCAGGACCGGGACAGGGTACTATGGCTACACCTTC; CDR3 protein: CASRTGTGYYGYTF; D gene: TRBD1; J gene: TRBJ1-2; V gene: TRBV6-6; clone size: -
CDR3 DNA: TGCGCCAGCAGCTCTTATACCACTAGCGGGACTAATACGCAGTATTTT; CDR3 protein: CASSSYTTSGTNTQYF; D gene: TRBD2; J gene: TRBJ2-3; V gene: TRBV5-1; clone size: -
CDR3 DNA: TGTGCCAGCAGTTACCGAGGGGAGGACGTGGGGGAGACCCAGTACTTC; CDR3 protein: CASSYRGEDVGETQYF; D gene: -; J gene: TRBJ2-5; V gene: TRBV6-6; clone size: few
CDR3 DNA: TGTGCCTGGGGGGAGGGGCTCACAGATACGCAGTATTTT; CDR3 protein: CAWGEGLTDTQYF; D gene: TRBD2; J gene: TRBJ2-3; V gene: TRBV30; clone size: -
CDR3 DNA: TGTGCCAGCAGTAGGAGCTCTGGAAACACCATATATTTT; CDR3 protein: CASSRSSGNTIYF; D gene: -; J gene: TRBJ1-3; V gene: TRBV6-6; clone size: -
CDR3 DNA: TGTGCCAGCAGCCTCGACAGGGGGGGCCCTAACTATGGCTACACCTTC; CDR3 protein: CASSLDRGGPNYGYTF; D gene: TRBD1; J gene: TRBJ1-2; V gene: TRBV13; clone size: -
CDR3 DNA: TGCAGCGGGTCCCGGCAGGGCGAGCAGTACTTC; CDR3 protein: CSGSRQGEQYF; D gene: -; J gene: TRBJ2-7; V gene: TRBV29-1; clone size: -
CDR3 DNA: TGTGCCAGCAGCTTTAGGGAGGACCGAGAAGCAGATACGCAGTATTTT; CDR3 protein: CASSFREDREADTQYF; D gene: -; J gene: TRBJ2-3; V gene: TRBV11-1; clone size: -
CDR3 DNA: TGTGCCAGCAGCTTACTCCAGACCTACGAGCAGTACTTC; CDR3 protein: CASSLLQTYEQYF; D gene: -; J gene: TRBJ2-7; V gene: TRBV11-1; clone size: -
CDR3 DNA: TGTGCCAGCAGCCCGGGACTAGCGGACACCGGGGAGCTGTTTTTT; CDR3 protein: CASSPGLADTGELFF; D gene: TRBD2; J gene: TRBJ2-2; V gene: TRBV11-1; clone size: once
CDR3 DNA: TGTGCCAGTAGGGGCAGGGGTAGCCGGAGTGGAAACACCATATATTTT; CDR3 protein: CASRGRGSRSGNTIYF; D gene: -; J gene: TRBJ1-3; V gene: TRBV19; clone size: -
CDR3 DNA: TGCGCCAGCAGCGTAGGACTCTGGAACACTGAAGCTTTCTTT; CDR3 protein: CASSVGLWNTEAFF; D gene: -; J gene: TRBJ1-1; V gene: TRBV5-1; clone size: few
CDR3 DNA: TGTGCCAGCAGCTTAGTGGCGGGAGTGGTTGGCGAGCAGTACTTC; CDR3 protein: CASSLVAGVVGEQYF; D gene: TRBD2; J gene: TRBJ2-7; V gene: TRBV11-3; clone size: -
CDR3 DNA: TGTGCCAGCAGCCACAGGGATTCAAACTATGGCTACACCTTC; CDR3 protein: CASSHRDSNYGYTF; D gene: -; J gene: TRBJ1-2; V gene: TRBV14; clone size: -
CDR3 DNA: TGTGCCAGCAGCTTAGGTGGGGGCGGGAGGACGTACGAGCAGTACTTC; CDR3 protein: CASSLGGGGRTYEQYF; D gene: TRBD2; J gene: TRBJ2-7; V gene: TRBV7-8; clone size: -
CDR3 DNA: TGTGCCAGCAGCTTCGAGGGCAATTCACCCCTCCACTTT; CDR3 protein: CASSFEGNSPLHF; D gene: -; J gene: TRBJ1-6; V gene: TRBV7-9; clone size: -
CDR3 DNA: TGTGCCAGTAGTATTTCTGGAGCTAACTATGGCTACACCTTC; CDR3 protein: CASSISGANYGYTF; D gene: -; J gene: TRBJ1-2; V gene: TRBV19; clone size: -
CDR3 DNA: TGTGCCAGCAGCCCGGTCTCTGGAAACACCATATATTTT; CDR3 protein: CASSPVSGNTIYF; D gene: -; J gene: TRBJ1-3; V gene: TRBV9; clone size: -
CDR3 DNA: TGTGCCAGCTCACCCCACTACGAGCAGTACTTC; CDR3 protein: CASSPHYEQYF; D gene: -; J gene: TRBJ2-7; V gene: TRBV18; clone size: few
CDR3 DNA: TGTGCCTGGACAACTGGAACAGGGGTTGGAGAGACCCAGTACTTC; CDR3 protein: CAWTTGTGVGETQYF; D gene: TRBD1; J gene: TRBJ2-5; V gene: TRBV30; clone size: -
CDR3 DNA: TGTGCCAGCAGCTTAGCTCCGGGTGACTATGGCTACACCTTC; CDR3 protein: CASSLAPGDYGYTF; D gene: -; J gene: TRBJ1-2; V gene: TRBV5-4; clone size: few
CDR3 DNA: TGTGCCAGCAGCGACGGAGGCTATGGCTACACCTTC; CDR3 protein: CASSDGGYGYTF; D gene: -; J gene: TRBJ1-2; V gene: TRBV5-6; clone size: -
CDR3 DNA: TGCGCCAGCAGCTCTAGACAGGGGGATAATTCACCCCTCCACTTT; CDR3 protein: CASSSRQGDNSPLHF; D gene: TRBD1; J gene: TRBJ1-6; V gene: TRBV5-1; clone size: -
CDR3 DNA: TGTGCCATCAGTGAGATAGGGCGGGGCGAGTACTTC; CDR3 protein: CAISEIGRGEYF; D gene: -; J gene: TRBJ2-7; V gene: TRBV10-3; clone size: -
CDR3 DNA: TGTGCCAGCAGCCTACAGGGATATGGCTACACCTTC; CDR3 protein: CASSLQGYGYTF; D gene: -; J gene: TRBJ1-2; V gene: TRBV11-2; clone size: few
CDR3 DNA: TGCGCCAGCAGCCTGGGACTAGCGGAGGGCTACGAGCAGTACTTC; CDR3 protein: CASSLGLAEGYEQYF; D gene: TRBD2; J gene: TRBJ2-7; V gene: TRBV5-1; clone size: -
CDR3 DNA: TGTGCCAGCAGCAAGGAACTAGGGGGCTGGACTGAAGCTTTCTTT; CDR3 protein: CASSKELGGWTEAFF; D gene: TRBD1; J gene: TRBJ1-1; V gene: TRBV5-4; clone size: -